Sequencing of this T cell receptor beta chain was carried out in a study of blood T cells in healthy people across ages. CDR3 length: 17 residues. Trimming removed 0 bases at V and 0 bases at J, with 14 bases between. Germline V gene sequence: CDR1 ENHRY, CDR2 SYGVKD. Combining a sample-barcoded 5' primer with a J-beta primer mix, a second PCR ran for roughly 7 to 12 cycles. From the 5' RACE reads, TCRdb called clonotypes with MiXCR, one entry per CDR3 protein. The sample shows hundreds of thousands of distinct CDR3 sequences, about 24% of them seen only once. The same data also contributed to another study, on T cells of mothers and their children.

The receptor's source is a boy under 18 in good health. The sequenced sample was blood. V and J are TRBV10-3 and TRBJ2-5; D is unresolved. CDR3 sequence: CAISESGNILNQETQYF. CDR3 coding DNA: TGTGCCATCAGTGAGTCTGGGAACATCTTGAACCAAGAGACCCAGTACTTC.